Listed below are T cell receptor beta chains from one sample, sequenced in a study of T cells in Graves' hyperthyroidism and ophthalmopathy. TCRdb reprocessed the multiplex PCR reads via MiXCR and lists one record per CDR3 protein. This repertoire shows under 650,000 distinct CDR3 sequences, 15% to 20% found once; its top ten account for around 4%. Material: blood. These receptors were taken from a woman aged 30 to 39 with Graves' hyperthyroidism. The CDR3 runs from the conserved cysteine through the conserved F or W. A D gene is named only where the DNA matches it firmly. Rows give clone size only sometimes, using once, few, many, or a class for an expanded clone.

d_call: TRBD1; clone_size: many; v_call: TRBV7-6; j_call: TRBJ2-3; cdr3_aa: CASSSQTGRTDTQYF; cdr3_nt: TGTGCCAGCAGCTCCCAGACAGGGCGTACAGATACGCAGTATTTT
d_call: TRBD1; clone_size: .; v_call: TRBV20-1; j_call: TRBJ1-5; cdr3_aa: CSASELQGKPQHF; cdr3_nt: TGCAGTGCTAGTGAACTACAGGGGAAGCCCCAGCATTTT
d_call: .; clone_size: few; v_call: TRBV14; j_call: TRBJ2-7; cdr3_aa: CASSLRGGTAYEQYF; cdr3_nt: TGTGCCAGCAGCCTTAGGGGAGGCACCGCATACGAGCAGTACTTC
d_call: TRBD2; clone_size: many; v_call: TRBV3-1; j_call: TRBJ2-1; cdr3_aa: CASSQDGLAGAYHNEQFF; cdr3_nt: TGTGCCAGCAGCCAAGATGGTCTAGCGGGAGCTTACCACAATGAGCAGTTCTTC
d_call: TRBD2; clone_size: many; v_call: TRBV7-8; j_call: TRBJ2-1; cdr3_aa: CASSPSGLAGVVQFF; cdr3_nt: TGTGCCAGCAGCCCAAGCGGGCTAGCGGGAGTTGTGCAGTTCTTC
d_call: .; clone_size: many; v_call: TRBV2; j_call: TRBJ2-7; cdr3_aa: CASKAEPTSYEQYF; cdr3_nt: TGTGCCAGCAAGGCGGAGCCTACCTCCTACGAGCAGTACTTC
d_call: .; clone_size: many; v_call: TRBV28; j_call: TRBJ2-7; cdr3_aa: CASRTSRAPWVEQYF; cdr3_nt: TGTGCCAGCAGAACGTCCCGGGCCCCGTGGGTGGAGCAGTACTTC
d_call: .; clone_size: many; v_call: TRBV5-1; j_call: TRBJ2-3; cdr3_aa: CASSYREQGDTQYF; cdr3_nt: TGCGCCAGCAGCTACCGGGAGCAGGGAGATACGCAGTATTTT
d_call: .; clone_size: many; v_call: TRBV7-8; j_call: TRBJ2-1; cdr3_aa: CASSLSTPEQFF; cdr3_nt: TGTGCCAGCAGCTTATCCACCCCTGAGCAGTTCTTC
d_call: .; clone_size: few; v_call: TRBV20-1; j_call: TRBJ2-7; cdr3_aa: CSATSSYEQYF; cdr3_nt: TGCAGTGCTACCTCATCTTACGAGCAGTACTTC
d_call: .; clone_size: few; v_call: TRBV2; j_call: TRBJ1-6; cdr3_aa: CASSVRQGGSPLHF; cdr3_nt: TGTGCCAGCAGTGTAAGGCAGGGAGGTTCACCCCTCCACTTT
d_call: .; clone_size: few; v_call: TRBV5-1; j_call: TRBJ2-3; cdr3_aa: CASSLAQGGTDTRYF; cdr3_nt: TGCGCCAGCAGCTTGGCACAGGGGGGGACAGATACGCGGTATTTT
d_call: .; clone_size: .; v_call: TRBV6-1; j_call: TRBJ2-1; cdr3_aa: CASSADERSSYNEQFF; cdr3_nt: TGTGCCAGCAGTGCAGACGAGCGGAGCTCCTACAATGAGCAGTTCTTC